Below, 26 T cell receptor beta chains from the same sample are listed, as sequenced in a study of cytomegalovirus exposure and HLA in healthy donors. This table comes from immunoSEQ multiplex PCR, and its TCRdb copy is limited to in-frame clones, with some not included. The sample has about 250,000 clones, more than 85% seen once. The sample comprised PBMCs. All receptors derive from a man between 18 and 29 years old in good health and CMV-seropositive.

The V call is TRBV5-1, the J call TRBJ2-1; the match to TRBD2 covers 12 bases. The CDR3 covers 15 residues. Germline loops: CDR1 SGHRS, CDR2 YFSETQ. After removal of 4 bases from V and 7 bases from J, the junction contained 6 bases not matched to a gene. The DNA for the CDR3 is TGCGCCAGCAGCCTGACTAGCGGGAGTGCAAATGAGCAGTTCTTC. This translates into CASSLTSGSANEQFF.

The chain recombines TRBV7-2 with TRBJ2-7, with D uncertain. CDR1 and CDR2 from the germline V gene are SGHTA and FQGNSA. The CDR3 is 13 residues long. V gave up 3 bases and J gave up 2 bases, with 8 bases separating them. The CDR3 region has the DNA TGTGCCAGCAGCTTTGGCGGAGCCTACGAGCAGTACTTC. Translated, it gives CASSFGGAYEQYF.

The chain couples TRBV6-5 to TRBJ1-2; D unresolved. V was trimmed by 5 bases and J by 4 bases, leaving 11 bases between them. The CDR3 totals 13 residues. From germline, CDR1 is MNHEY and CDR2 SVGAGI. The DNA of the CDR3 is TGTGCCAGCAGTACTAAGTTGGGCTATGGCTACACCTTC. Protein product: CASSTKLGYGYTF.

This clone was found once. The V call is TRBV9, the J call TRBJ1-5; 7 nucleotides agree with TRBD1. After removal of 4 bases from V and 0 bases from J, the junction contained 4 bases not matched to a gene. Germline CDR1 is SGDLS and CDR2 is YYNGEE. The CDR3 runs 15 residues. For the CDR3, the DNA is TGTGCCAGCAGCCCGGGACAGCATAGCAATCAGCCCCAGCATTTT. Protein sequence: CASSPGQHSNQPQHF.

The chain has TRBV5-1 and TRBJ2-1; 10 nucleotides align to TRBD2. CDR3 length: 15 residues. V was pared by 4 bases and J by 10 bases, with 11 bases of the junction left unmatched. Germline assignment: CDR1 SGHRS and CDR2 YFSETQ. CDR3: CASSPTAGGPGEQFF. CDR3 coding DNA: TGCGCCAGCAGCCCAACAGCGGGAGGGCCGGGGGAGCAGTTCTTC.

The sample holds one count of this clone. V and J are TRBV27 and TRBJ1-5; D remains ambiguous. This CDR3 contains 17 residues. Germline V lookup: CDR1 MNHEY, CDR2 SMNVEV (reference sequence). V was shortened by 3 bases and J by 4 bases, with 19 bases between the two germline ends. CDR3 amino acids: CASSFGAGQDPNQPQHF. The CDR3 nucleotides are TGTGCCAGCAGTTTTGGAGCAGGCCAGGATCCAAATCAGCCCCAGCATTTT.

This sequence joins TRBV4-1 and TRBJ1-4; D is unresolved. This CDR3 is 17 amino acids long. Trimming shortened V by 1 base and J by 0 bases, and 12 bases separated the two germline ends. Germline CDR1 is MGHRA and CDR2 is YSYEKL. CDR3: CASSQADTAATNEKLFF. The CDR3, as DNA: TGCGCCAGCAGCCAAGCTGACACCGCAGCAACTAATGAAAAACTGTTTTTT.

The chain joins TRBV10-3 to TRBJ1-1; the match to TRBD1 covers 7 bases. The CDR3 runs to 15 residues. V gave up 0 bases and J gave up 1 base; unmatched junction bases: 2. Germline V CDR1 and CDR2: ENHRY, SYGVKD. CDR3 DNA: TGTGCCATCAGTGAGTCCGGGACAGCGAACACTGAAGCTTTCTTT. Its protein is CAISESGTANTEAFF.

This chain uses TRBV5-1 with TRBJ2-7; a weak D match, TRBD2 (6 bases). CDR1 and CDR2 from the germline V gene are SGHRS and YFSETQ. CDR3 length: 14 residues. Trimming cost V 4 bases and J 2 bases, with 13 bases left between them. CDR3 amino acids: CASSPGDLAYEQYF. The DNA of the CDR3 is TGCGCCAGCAGCCCGGGAGACCTAGCCTACGAGCAGTACTTC.

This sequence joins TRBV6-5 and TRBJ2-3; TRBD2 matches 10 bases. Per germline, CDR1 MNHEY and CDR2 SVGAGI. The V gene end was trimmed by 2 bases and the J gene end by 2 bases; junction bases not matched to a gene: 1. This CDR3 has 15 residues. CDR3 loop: CASSYSGRVTDTQYF. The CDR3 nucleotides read TGTGCCAGCAGTTACAGCGGGAGGGTCACAGATACGCAGTATTTT.

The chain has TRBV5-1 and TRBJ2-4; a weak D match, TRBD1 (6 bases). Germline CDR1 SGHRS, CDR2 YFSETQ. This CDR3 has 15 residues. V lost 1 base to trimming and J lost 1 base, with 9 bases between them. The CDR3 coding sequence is TGCGCCAGCAGCTTGAATGACAGGGCCAAAAACATTCAGTACTTC. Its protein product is CASSLNDRAKNIQYF.

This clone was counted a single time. The CDR3 DNA reads TGTGCCAGCAGCACAGCCGGGCTGCGGGAGCAGTACTTC. This sequence encodes CASSTAGLREQYF. The gene calls are TRBV7-6 and TRBJ2-7; D is uncertain. The CDR3 runs 13 residues. Deletions cut 5 bases from V and 7 bases from J, with 15 bases between. CDR1 is SGHVS and CDR2 is FNYEAQ in the germline V gene. Full variable domain (rest looked up from reference TRBV7-6 and TRBJ2-7): GAGVSQSPRYKVTKRGQDVALRCDPISGHVSLYWYRQALGQGPEFLTYFNYEAQQDKSGLPNDRFSAERPEGSISTLTIQRTEQRDSAMYRCASSTAGLREQYFGPGTRLTVT.

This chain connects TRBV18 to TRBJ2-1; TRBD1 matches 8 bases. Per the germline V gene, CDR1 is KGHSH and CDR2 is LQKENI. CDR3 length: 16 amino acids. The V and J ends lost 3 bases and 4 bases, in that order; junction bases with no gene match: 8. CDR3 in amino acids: CASSPSGTGNYNEQFF. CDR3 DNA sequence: TGTGCCAGCTCACCCTCCGGGACAGGTAATTACAATGAGCAGTTCTTC.

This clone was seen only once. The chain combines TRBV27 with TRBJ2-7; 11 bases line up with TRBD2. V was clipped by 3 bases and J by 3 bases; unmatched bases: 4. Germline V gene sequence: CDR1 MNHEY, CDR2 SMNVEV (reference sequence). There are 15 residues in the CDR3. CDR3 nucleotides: TGTGCCAGCAGTTTCACTAGCGGGAGTATCTACGAGCAGTACTTC. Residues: CASSFTSGSIYEQYF.

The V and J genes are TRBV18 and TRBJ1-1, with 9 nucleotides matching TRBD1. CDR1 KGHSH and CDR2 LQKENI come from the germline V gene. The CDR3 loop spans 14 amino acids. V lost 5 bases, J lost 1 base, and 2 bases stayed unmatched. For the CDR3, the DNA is TGTGCCAGCTCATTGGGACAGGGGAACACTGAAGCTTTCTTT. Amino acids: CASSLGQGNTEAFF.

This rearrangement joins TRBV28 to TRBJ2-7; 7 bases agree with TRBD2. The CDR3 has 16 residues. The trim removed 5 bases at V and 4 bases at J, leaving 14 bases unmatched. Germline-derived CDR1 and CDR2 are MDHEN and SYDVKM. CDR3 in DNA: TGTGCCAGCAGTCCACCACGCGACTGGGGGGGGTACGAGCAGTACTTC. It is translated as CASSPPRDWGGYEQYF.

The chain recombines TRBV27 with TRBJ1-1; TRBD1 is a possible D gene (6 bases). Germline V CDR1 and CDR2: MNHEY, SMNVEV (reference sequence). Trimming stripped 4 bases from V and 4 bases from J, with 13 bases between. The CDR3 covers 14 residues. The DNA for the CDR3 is TGTGCCAGCAGTTCACAGGGACCGGGCACTGAAGCTTTCTTT. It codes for CASSSQGPGTEAFF.

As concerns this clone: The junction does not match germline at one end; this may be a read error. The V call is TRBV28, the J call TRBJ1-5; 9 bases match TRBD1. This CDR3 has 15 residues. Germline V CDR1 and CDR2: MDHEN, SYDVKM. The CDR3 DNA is TGTGCCAGCAGGTTATTTGACAGGGGGTATCAGCCCCAGCATTTT. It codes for CASRLFDRGYQPQHF. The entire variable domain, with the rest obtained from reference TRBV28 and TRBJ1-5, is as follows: DVKVTQSSRYLVKRTGEKVFLECVQDMDHENMFWYRQDPGLGLRLIYFSYDVKMKEKGDIPEGYSVSREKKERFSLILESASTNQTSMYLCASRLFDRGYQPQHFGDGTRLSIL.

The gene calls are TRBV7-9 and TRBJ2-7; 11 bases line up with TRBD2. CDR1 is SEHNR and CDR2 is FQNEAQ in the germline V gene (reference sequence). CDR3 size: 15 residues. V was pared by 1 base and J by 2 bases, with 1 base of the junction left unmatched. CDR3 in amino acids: CASSLGLAGPYEQYF. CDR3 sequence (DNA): TGTGCCAGCAGCTTAGGACTAGCGGGGCCCTACGAGCAGTACTTC.

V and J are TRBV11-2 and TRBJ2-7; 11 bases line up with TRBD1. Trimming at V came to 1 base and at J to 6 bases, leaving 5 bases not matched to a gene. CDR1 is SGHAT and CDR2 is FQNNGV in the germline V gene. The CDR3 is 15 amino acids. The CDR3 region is CASSLVGQGAAEQYF. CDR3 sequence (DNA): TGTGCCAGCAGCTTAGTCGGACAGGGGGCGGCCGAGCAGTACTTC.

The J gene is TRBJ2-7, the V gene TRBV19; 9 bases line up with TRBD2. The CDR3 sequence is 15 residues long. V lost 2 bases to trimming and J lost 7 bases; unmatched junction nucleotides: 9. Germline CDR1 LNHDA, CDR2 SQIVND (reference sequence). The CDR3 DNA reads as TGTGCCAGTAGTATAAAGGTAGCGGGAGTGGGGGAGCAGTACTTC. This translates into CASSIKVAGVGEQYF. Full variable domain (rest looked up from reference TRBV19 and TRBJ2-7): DGGITQSPKYLFRKEGQNVTLSCEQNLNHDAMYWYRQDPGQGLRLIYYSQIVNDFQKGDIAEGYSVSREKKESFPLTVTSAQKNPTAFYLCASSIKVAGVGEQYFGPGTRLTVT.

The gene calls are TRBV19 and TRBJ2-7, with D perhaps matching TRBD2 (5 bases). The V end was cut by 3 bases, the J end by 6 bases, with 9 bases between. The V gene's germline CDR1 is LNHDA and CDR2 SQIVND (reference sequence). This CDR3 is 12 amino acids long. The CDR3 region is CASSIEGGEQYF. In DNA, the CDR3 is TGTGCCAGTAGTATCGAGGGCGGCGAGCAGTACTTC. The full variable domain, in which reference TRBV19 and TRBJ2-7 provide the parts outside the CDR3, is DGGITQSPKYLFRKEGQNVTLSCEQNLNHDAMYWYRQDPGQGLRLIYYSQIVNDFQKGDIAEGYSVSREKKESFPLTVTSAQKNPTAFYLCASSIEGGEQYFGPGTRLTVT.

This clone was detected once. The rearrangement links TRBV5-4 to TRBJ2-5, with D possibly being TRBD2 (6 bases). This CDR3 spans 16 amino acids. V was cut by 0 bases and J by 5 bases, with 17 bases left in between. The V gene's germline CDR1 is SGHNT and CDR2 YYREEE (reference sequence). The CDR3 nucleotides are TGTGCCAGCAGCTTGGGAGGGAGGTTTTTCCAGGAGACCCAGTACTTC. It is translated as CASSLGGRFFQETQYF.

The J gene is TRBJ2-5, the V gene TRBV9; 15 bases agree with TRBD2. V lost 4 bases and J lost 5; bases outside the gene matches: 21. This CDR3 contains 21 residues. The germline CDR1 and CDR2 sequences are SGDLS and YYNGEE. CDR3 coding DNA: TGTGCCAGCAGCCCTCAGGACCCACAGGGACTAGCGGGAGGTAGAGTGGAGACCCAGTACTTC. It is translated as CASSPQDPQGLAGGRVETQYF.

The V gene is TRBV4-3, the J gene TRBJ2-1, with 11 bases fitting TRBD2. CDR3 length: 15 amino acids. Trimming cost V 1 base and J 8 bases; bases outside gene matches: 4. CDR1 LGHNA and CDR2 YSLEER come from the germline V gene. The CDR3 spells CASSQVSGRAHEQFF. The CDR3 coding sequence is TGCGCCAGCAGCCAAGTTAGCGGGAGGGCACATGAGCAGTTCTTC.

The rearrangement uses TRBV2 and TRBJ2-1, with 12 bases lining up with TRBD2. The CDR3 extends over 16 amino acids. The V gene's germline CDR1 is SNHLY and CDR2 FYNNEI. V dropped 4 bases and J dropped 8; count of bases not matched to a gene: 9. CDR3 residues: CASSGGASGRGDEQFF. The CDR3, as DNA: TGTGCCAGCAGTGGAGGGGCTAGCGGGAGGGGAGATGAGCAGTTCTTC.